This T cell receptor beta chain was recorded in a study of blood T cell repertoires in COVID-19. On the study more broadly: In each case, the material was cDNA or gDNA derived from T cells, B-cell-depleted T cells, or PBMCs.

Germline V CDR1 and CDR2: SGHTA, FQGTGA. After removal of 5 bases from V and 7 bases from J, the junction contained 11 bases not matched to a gene. CDR3 size: 16 residues. In the original workflow: Reference gene primer amplification in the assay estimated nucleated cell counts. TCRdb's copy holds only in-frame clones and misses some; the assay was immunoSEQ multiplex PCR. V and J calls and clone size are as listed in that table; D and trimming were resolved from the DNA. The sample contains a few hundred thousand clones, 65% to 90% of which appear only once. The sequence derives from a woman aged 40 to 50 with acute COVID-19. The chain is built from TRBV7-3 and TRBJ2-2; 9 positions agree with TRBD2. Sequencing input: PBMCs or T cells enriched from blood (not recorded which). The DNA of the CDR3 is TGTGCCAGCAGCCCCGGTCTAGCGGGACCAGACGGGGAGCTGTTTTTT. This codes for CASSPGLAGPDGELFF.